The 13 T cell receptor beta chains reported below all come from one sample, sequenced in a study of T cells in Graves' hyperthyroidism and ophthalmopathy. RNA transcripts provided the source from which TCR beta CDR3 regions were amplified. HTBI primers drove first-round RT-PCR of the TCR CDR3. Using its own MiXCR run on the multiplex PCR reads, TCRdb lists one record per CDR3 protein. The sample has about 360,000 distinct CDR3 sequences, 15% to 17% seen once. The sample comprised blood. Source of these receptors: a woman aged 18-29 years with Graves' hyperthyroidism that later progressed to Graves' ophthalmopathy.

Concerning this clonotype itself: This sequence may be a read error, since a much larger clone differs from it by one base. The chain combines TRBV7-9 with TRBJ2-7; 9 bases are a match to TRBD1. Looked up from germline, CDR1 is SEHNR and CDR2 is FQNEAQ (reference sequence). Trimming at V came to 5 bases and at J to 3 bases, leaving 5 bases not matched to a gene. This CDR3 contains 14 residues. CDR3 coding DNA: TGTGCCAGCAGCGCCCCGGGACAGGGCTACGAGCAGTACTTC. It is translated as CASSAPGQGYEQYF.

The chain has TRBV4-1 and TRBJ1-2; maybe TRBD1 (5 bases). This CDR3 contains 15 residues. The V end was cut by 0 bases, the J end by 1 base, with 9 bases between. Germline V gene lookup returns CDR1 MGHRA and CDR2 YSYEKL. The CDR3 spells CASSQDWGSNYGYTF. CDR3 sequence (DNA): TGCGCCAGCAGCCAAGATTGGGGCAGTAACTATGGCTACACCTTC.

Ten or more counts support this clonotype. The CDR3 DNA follows: TGCAGTGCTAGGGACTCTCCCTACGAGCAGTACTTC. This sequence encodes CSARDSPYEQYF. V is TRBV20-1 and J is TRBJ2-7, with a weak D call TRBD2 (5 bases). V was pared by 3 bases and J by 2 bases, with 8 bases between. The CDR3 is 12 amino acids. Germline CDR1 is DFQATT and CDR2 is SNEGSKA (reference sequence).

This clonotype was seen many times. V and J are TRBV29-1 and TRBJ1-5; no firm D call. Trimming took off 6 bases at V and 7 bases at J, with 13 bases between the two ends. CDR1 SQVTM and CDR2 ANQGSEA come from the germline V gene. CDR3 length equals 12 residues. This CDR3 is CSVQGMGQPQHF. In DNA form, the CDR3 reads TGCAGCGTACAAGGCATGGGGCAGCCCCAGCATTTT.

This clonotype has more than one count but fewer than ten. The J gene is TRBJ2-7, the V gene TRBV7-9; D call uncertain. Trimming stripped 4 bases from V and 4 bases from J, with 11 bases between. Germline V gene data show CDR1 as SEHNR and CDR2 as FQNEAQ (reference sequence). The CDR3 is 13 amino acids. The CDR3, as DNA: TGTGCCAGCAGCTCGCTTTGGGCGTACGAGCAGTACTTC. It specifies CASSSLWAYEQYF.

This clonotype was seen only a few times. Sequence at one end of the junction differs from germline and may be a read error. The chain uses TRBV27 and TRBJ2-3; no firm D call. Germline loops: CDR1 MNHEY, CDR2 SMNVEV (reference sequence). The CDR3 contains 12 residues. CDR3 in DNA: TGCGCCAGCAGTTCCCAAACAGATACGCAGTATTTT. As protein: CASSSQTDTQYF.

This clonotype has ten or more counts. The chain couples TRBV5-1 to TRBJ2-1; 7 nucleotides agree with TRBD2. V gave up 1 base and J gave up 3 bases; unmatched junction bases: 7. This CDR3 contains 16 residues. Germline CDR1 and CDR2: SGHRS and YFSETQ. The CDR3 DNA follows: TGCGCCAGCAGCTTGAGGAGCGGGATAAGCTACAATGAGCAGTTCTTC. This sequence encodes CASSLRSGISYNEQFF.

This clonotype turned up a few times. The V and J genes are TRBV30 and TRBJ2-2; 9 bases agree with TRBD2. Germline V gene lookup returns CDR1 GTSNPN and CDR2 SVGIG (reference sequence). CDR3 length equals 14 residues. V shed 5 bases and J 3 bases; nucleotides not matched to a gene: 4. The CDR3, as DNA: TGTGCCTGGGCGGGAGGGACTTACACCGGGGAGCTGTTTTTT. Translating it yields CAWAGGTYTGELFF.

The chain joins TRBV18 to TRBJ2-2, with 9 positions matching TRBD1. Germline V lookup: CDR1 KGHSH, CDR2 LQKENI. V lost 3 bases, J lost 3 bases, and 5 bases stayed unmatched. The CDR3 runs to 16 residues. The CDR3 sequence is CASSPPQGAHTGELFF. In nucleotides, the CDR3 is TGTGCCAGCTCACCCCCACAGGGGGCCCACACCGGGGAGCTGTTTTTT.

This clonotype was counted only a few times. V usage is TRBV2 and J usage is TRBJ2-1; D remains ambiguous. The CDR3 extends over 13 amino acids. V lost 2 bases to trimming and J lost 4 bases, with 6 bases between them. Per the germline V gene, CDR1 is SNHLY and CDR2 is FYNNEI. CDR3 nucleotide sequence: TGTGCCAGCAGTGAAATAAAGTACAATGAGCAGTTCTTC. This sequence encodes CASSEIKYNEQFF.

The V and J genes are TRBV3-1 and TRBJ2-1; D might be TRBD1 or TRBD2, each matching 5 bases. Germline CDR1 and CDR2: LGHDT and YNNKEL (reference sequence). V was pared by 0 bases and J by 8 bases, with 20 bases between. The CDR3 sequence is 17 residues long. The DNA of the CDR3 is TGTGCCAGCAGCCAAGAGTGGCGGCAGATCTGGGACCATGAGCAGTTCTTC. It encodes CASSQEWRQIWDHEQFF.

This clonotype was counted at least ten times. The CDR3 here is CASSQDPSRGKEKLFF. The CDR3 DNA is TGTGCCAGCAGCCAAGATCCGTCCAGGGGTAAAGAAAAACTGTTTTTT. The gene calls are TRBV4-2 and TRBJ1-4, with D possibly matching TRBD1 (6 bases). V shed 0 bases and J shed 8 bases, with 16 bases lying between them. This CDR3 has 16 residues. Germline V gene sequence: CDR1 LGHNA, CDR2 YNFKEQ.

This clonotype was counted ten times or more. V usage is TRBV7-3 and J usage is TRBJ2-1, with 14 bases that match TRBD2. The trim removed 7 bases at V and 2 bases at J, leaving 7 bases unmatched. The CDR3 spans 17 residues. Looked up from germline, CDR1 is SGHTA and CDR2 is FQGTGA. The CDR3 protein is CASNWGLAGETYNEQFF. CDR3 bases: TGTGCCAGCAACTGGGGACTAGCGGGGGAAACCTACAATGAGCAGTTCTTC.